The 12 T cell receptor beta chains below all came from one sample that was sequenced in a study of CD8 T cells in Susac syndrome. After extraction with the RNeasy kit, about 0.45 to 1 ug of the RNA was reverse transcribed using random hexamers. TCRdb re-analysed the immunoSEQ multiplex PCR reads in MiXCR, keeping a single row per CDR3 protein. This sample has fewer than 250,000 distinct CDR3 sequences, with over 85% found just once. Sequencing input: CD4+ T cells from PBMCs. The receptor set was obtained from a human donor in good health.

This sequence joins TRBV30 and TRBJ2-5; D is unresolved. The CDR3 loop spans 13 amino acids. V was shortened by 2 bases and J by 2 bases, with 9 bases between the two germline ends. CDR1 and CDR2 from the germline V gene are GTSNPN and SVGIG (reference sequence). The CDR3 DNA reads as TGTGCCTGGAGTAGAAGCGTACAAGAGACCCAGTACTTC. The encoded protein is CAWSRSVQETQYF.

The gene calls are TRBV7-9 and TRBJ1-4, with 7 nucleotides matching TRBD1. V gave up 4 bases and J gave up 5 bases; unmatched junction bases: 7. Germline lookup yields CDR1 SEHNR and CDR2 FQNEAQ (reference sequence). This CDR3 contains 15 residues. CDR3 nucleotide sequence: TGTGCCAGCAGCTCCAGGGACAGCCTGAATGAAAAACTGTTTTTT. The encoded protein is CASSSRDSLNEKLFF. Full variable domain (outside the CDR3, taken from reference TRBV7-9 and TRBJ1-4): DTGVSQNPRHKITKRGQNVTFRCDPISEHNRLYWYRQTLGQGPEFLTYFQNEAQLEKSRLLSDRFSAERPKGSFSTLEIQRTEQGDSAMYLCASSSRDSLNEKLFFGSGTQLSVL.

The chain recombines TRBV6-1 with TRBJ1-5; D remains ambiguous. CDR1 is MNHNS, CDR2 SASEGT, per germline. This CDR3 region has 15 residues. V lost 4 bases and J lost 10, with 20 bases in between. The CDR3, as DNA: TGTGCCAGCAGTGCGACGGGAGCCCGGTCTAGTCCCCAGCATTTT. This codes for CASSATGARSSPQHF.

In DNA form, the CDR3 reads TGTGCCAGCACCCTGGTGTCAGGGCGACAAGAGACCCAGTACTTC. Translation: CASTLVSGRQETQYF. The gene calls are TRBV7-8 and TRBJ2-5, with D perhaps TRBD1 (5 bases). V was trimmed by 7 bases and J by 2 bases, leaving 17 bases between them. Germline lookup yields CDR1 SGHVS and CDR2 FQNEAQ. The CDR3 totals 15 residues.

This clonotype came up once. The V gene is TRBV6-6, the J gene TRBJ1-5; weak D call: TRBD1 (6 bases). Trimming pared 4 bases from V and 7 bases from J, leaving 17 bases between. CDR1 is MNHNY and CDR2 is SVGAGI in the germline V gene (reference sequence). The CDR3 consists of 15 residues. Here the CDR3 reads CASSSGGPGQQPQHF. CDR3 DNA: TGTGCCAGCAGTTCGGGGGGGCCAGGGCAGCAGCCCCAGCATTTT.

J is TRBJ1-5 and V is TRBV6-2 or TRBV6-3, with D perhaps TRBD1 (5 bases). The CDR3 consists of 14 residues. V lost 4 bases, J lost 7 bases, and 14 bases lay in between. Germline V lookup: CDR1 MNHEY, CDR2 SVGEGT. The CDR3: CASSWGGGDQPQHF. The CDR3, as DNA: TGTGCCAGCAGTTGGGGCGGAGGGGACCAGCCCCAGCATTTT.

The gene calls are TRBV12-3 or TRBV12-4 and TRBJ2-3, with D unclear. CDR3 length: 13 residues. V lost 5 bases to trimming and J lost 9 bases, with 15 bases between them. The CDR3 sequence: CASSRLARGTQYF. CDR3 nucleotides: TGTGCCAGCAGTCGGCTGGCCCGAGGCACGCAGTATTTT.

The chain recombines TRBV7-9 with TRBJ1-4, with D tentatively TRBD1 (5 bases). Per germline, CDR1 SEHNR and CDR2 FQNEAQ (reference sequence). The ends were cut back, 1 base at V and 5 bases at J, with 17 bases in the middle. The CDR3 is made up of 17 amino acids. The CDR3 region is CASSLEVPGRKNEKLFF. The CDR3 nucleotides read TGTGCCAGCAGCTTAGAAGTTCCGGGACGGAAGAATGAAAAACTGTTTTTT.

The CDR3 loop is CASSLVSWSSSYNEQFF. CDR3 coding DNA: TGTGCCAGCAGCTTAGTGTCATGGTCCAGCTCCTACAATGAGCAGTTCTTC. The chain employs TRBV7-2 and TRBJ2-1, with unresolved D. Trimming stripped 1 base from V and 0 bases from J, with 13 bases between. Germline-derived CDR1 and CDR2 are SGHTA and FQGNSA. This CDR3 has 17 amino acids.

This chain links TRBV3-1 with TRBJ2-3, with TRBD2 matching over 12 bases. CDR1 and CDR2 (germline): LGHDT, YNNKEL (reference sequence). Unmatched junction bases numbered 15, after V lost 4 bases and J lost 4 bases. The CDR3 runs to 19 residues. DNA of the CDR3: TGTGCCAGCAGCCGCGGCAAACTAGCGGGGGGCCTGGCAGCAGATACGCAGTATTTT. It specifies CASSRGKLAGGLAADTQYF.

The chain carries TRBV7-9 and TRBJ1-6, with D perhaps TRBD1 (5 bases). V lost 5 bases, J lost 7 bases, and 12 bases lay in between. Germline CDR1 and CDR2: SEHNR and FQNEAQ (reference sequence). CDR3 size: 14 residues. The CDR3 sequence is CASSPGHVNSPLHF. CDR3 coding DNA: TGTGCCAGCAGCCCTGGACACGTCAATTCACCCCTCCACTTT.

The chain couples TRBV19 to TRBJ1-5; 7 positions match TRBD1. CDR1 LNHDA and CDR2 SQIVND come from the germline V gene (reference sequence). The CDR3 spans 14 residues. V lost 8 bases to trimming and J lost 5 bases; unmatched junction nucleotides: 9. The chain's CDR3 is CASSDRRFDQPQHF. The CDR3 DNA is TGTGCCAGTTCGGACAGGCGATTTGATCAGCCCCAGCATTTT. Supplemented by reference TRBV19 and TRBJ1-5, the full variable domain reads DGGITQSPKYLFRKEGQNVTLSCEQNLNHDAMYWYRQDPGQGLRLIYYSQIVNDFQKGDIAEGYSVSREKKESFPLTVTSAQKNPTAFYLCASSDRRFDQPQHFGDGTRLSIL.